This T cell receptor beta chain was captured by sequencing in a study of blood T cell repertoires in COVID-19 (dated by TCRdb to the early 2020s). Study-level background: Samples from collaborators originated in the United States, Italy and Spain and spanned both the acute and convalescent phases of COVID-19. The material from the prospective study consisted of cDNA or gDNA derived from T cells, B-cell-depleted T cells, or PBMCs. Subjects who had been exposed to COVID-19, were actively infected with it, or had recovered from it provided the deeply sampled blood TCRbeta repertoires that made up the dataset. A freely available public database, intended as a resource for researchers studying the immune response to SARS-CoV-2, is where the repertoires were released. The samples were drawn from two sources: the first 160 participants of the ongoing ImmuneRACE study, and 950 to 1,500 subjects contributed by 6 global collaborators. A de-identified subject ID, COVID-19 status, age in years and sex were almost always included in the sample metadata. Where HLA class I and class II types were available, the types were taken from metadata supplied by the sample provider, not from assay-based typing.

Samples from volunteer blood donors who had recovered from COVID-19 were contributed by a second Seattle source. Whole blood was collected in K2EDTA tubes by collaborating institutions according to the institutions' own protocols. For TCRbeta analysis, collaborators shipped samples in one of three forms: frozen whole blood, isolated PBMCs, or DNA extracted from either of those sample types. TCRbeta CDR3 regions were amplified from genomic DNA by means of the immunoSEQ Assay, a bias-controlled multiplex PCR. Processing in the source paper ran as follows. Within the assay, amplification of reference gene primers was used to estimate how many nucleated cells each sample contained. Sequence reads were collapsed and filtered to measure the absolute abundance of every unique TCRbeta CDR3 rearrangement. For each sample, productive Simpson clonality was calculated as the square root of Simpson's diversity index across productive rearrangements. The clones in this table, taken by TCRdb from immuneACCESS, are in-frame only. Not every clone is retained; where verified, under half of the shortfall comes from an unresolved V gene, and the cause of the rest is unknown. V and J calls and clone size are as listed in that table; D and trimming were resolved from the DNA. The sample table contains under 75,000 clones; only one count was recorded for 75% to 90% of them. The ten most abundant clones make up 15% to 20% of the sample.

Study-level results and caveats: The quantity of clinical and demographic metadata differed by source and by participant and was supplied without curation.

Turning to this clone: Its recognized antigen is unknown. Base quality data are lacking; no much larger clone is found one base away.

The CDR3, from cysteine to phenylalanine, totals 16 residues. Only the CDR3 part of the read is kept: 48 bases, read in frame from the first base. The germline V and J ends show losses of 1 base and 4 bases respectively, and no gene match explains 5 bases of the junction. CDR1 and CDR2 are read off the germline V gene as SGHTA and FQGTGA. The V gene is TRBV7-3 and the J gene is TRBJ2-2, and TRBD2 aligns with 8 junction nucleotides. This receptor was taken from a man aged 65-85 years who had recovered from COVID-19. Sequenced material: peripheral blood. The bases are TGTGCCAGCAGCTTAAACGCGGGGGGCCTCACCGGGGAGCTGTTTTTT. It codes for CASSLNAGGLTGELFF.